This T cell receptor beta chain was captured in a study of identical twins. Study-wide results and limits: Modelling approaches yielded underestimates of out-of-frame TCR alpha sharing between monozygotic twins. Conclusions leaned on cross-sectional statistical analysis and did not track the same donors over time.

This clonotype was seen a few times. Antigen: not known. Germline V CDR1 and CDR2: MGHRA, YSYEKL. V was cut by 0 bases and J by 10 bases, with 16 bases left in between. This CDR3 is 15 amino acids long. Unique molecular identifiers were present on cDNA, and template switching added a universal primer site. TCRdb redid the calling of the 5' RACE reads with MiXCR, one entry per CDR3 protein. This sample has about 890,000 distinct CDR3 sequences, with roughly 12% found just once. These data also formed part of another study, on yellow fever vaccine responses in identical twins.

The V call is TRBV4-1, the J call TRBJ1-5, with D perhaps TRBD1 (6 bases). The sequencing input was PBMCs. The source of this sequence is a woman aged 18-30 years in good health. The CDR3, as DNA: TGCGCCAGCAGCCAAGAGGGTCAAAGGGGGGAACCCCAGCATTTT. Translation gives CASSQEGQRGEPQHF.